A single sample gave rise to the 20 T cell receptor beta chains below, sequenced in a study of T-cell memory formation after mild COVID-19. TCRdb reanalysed the 5' RACE reads using MiXCR and keeps one entry per CDR3 protein. This sample carries hundreds of thousands of distinct CDR3 sequences, less than 20% of them seen once, and the ten largest clones take 2.1%. Sample: PBMCs or a T cell subset sorted from them (not recorded which). The source of these receptors is an adult woman who had mild COVID-19 (a few samples of this study predate the infection). Cell type and time point are not known.

The CDR3 DNA reads as TGTGCCAGCAGCCCAGGACTAGCGGCGGGGGCAGGCAATGAGCAGTTCTTC. It is translated as CASSPGLAAGAGNEQFF. The chain combines TRBV11-2 with TRBJ2-1; 10 bases line up with TRBD2. Losses at the gene ends were 5 bases for V and 6 bases for J; bases not matched to a gene: 13. Germline loops: CDR1 SGHAT, CDR2 FQNNGV. The CDR3 runs to 17 residues.

This clonotype was picked up a small number of times. The chain joins TRBV7-2 to TRBJ1-1; D is possibly TRBD1 (6 bases). The CDR3 runs to 15 residues. CDR1 is SGHTA, CDR2 FQGNSA, per germline. V lost 5 bases and J 0 bases, leaving 13 bases between the germline ends. CDR3 region: CASSAPWTVNTEAFF. The CDR3, as DNA: TGTGCCAGCAGCGCTCCCTGGACAGTGAACACTGAAGCTTTCTTT.

This clonotype was counted between two and nine times. J is TRBJ1-1 and V is TRBV3-1, with unresolved D. CDR1 and CDR2 (germline): LGHDT, YNNKEL (reference sequence). V gave up 2 bases and J gave up 2 bases, with 6 bases separating them. The CDR3 extends over 13 amino acids. The CDR3 spells CASSQNRNTEAFF. The CDR3 DNA reads as TGTGCCAGCAGCCAAAACAGAAACACTGAAGCTTTCTTT.

In its sample, this clonotype was seen a few times. The V gene is TRBV11-3, the J gene TRBJ2-3; tentatively, D is TRBD1 (7 bases). Between the trimmed V and J ends, which lost 4 bases and 8 bases, there was a span of 16 bases. Germline V lookup: CDR1 SGHNT, CDR2 YENEEA. The CDR3 consists of 14 residues. This CDR3 is CASSYMAQGGTQYF. CDR3 sequence (DNA): TGTGCCAGCAGCTACATGGCCCAGGGGGGTACGCAGTATTTT.

The chain recombines TRBV4-1 with TRBJ2-5; no reliable D call. The CDR3 length is 18 residues. Deletions cut 1 base from V and 1 base from J, with 19 bases between. Germline assignment: CDR1 MGHRA and CDR2 YSYEKL. CDR3 sequence (DNA): TGCGCCAGCAGCCAAGGGCCCCCACGTGGGCAGGCCCAAGAGACCCAGTACTTC. This gives the protein CASSQGPPRGQAQETQYF.

The V call is TRBV25-1, the J call TRBJ1-6, with 9 bases that match TRBD1. V gave up 5 bases and J gave up 10 bases; unmatched junction bases: 12. The CDR3 is made up of 16 amino acids. Germline CDR1 is MGHDK and CDR2 is SYGVNS. Written as DNA, the CDR3 is TGTGCCAGCAGTCCAGACAACAGGGGGCCAAGGTCACCCCTCCACTTT. It encodes CASSPDNRGPRSPLHF.

The J gene is TRBJ1-2, the V gene TRBV9; perhaps TRBD1 as D (6 bases). V lost 4 bases, J lost 5 bases, and 15 bases lay in between. Germline V gene data show CDR1 as SGDLS and CDR2 as YYNGEE. The CDR3 length is 14 residues. Written as DNA, the CDR3 is TGTGCCAGCAGCCCGGGGGATAGGGGGTATGGCTACACCTTC. Translated: CASSPGDRGYGYTF.

J is TRBJ1-1 and V is TRBV6-5; D may be TRBD1 (6 bases). V was shortened by 0 bases and J by 9 bases, with 11 bases between the two germline ends. The CDR3 totals 13 residues. Looked up from germline, CDR1 is MNHEY and CDR2 is SVGAGI. The CDR3 spells CASSYSQGRKAFF. In DNA form, the CDR3 reads TGTGCCAGCAGTTACTCGCAGGGGCGCAAAGCTTTCTTT.

V gene TRBV12-3 or TRBV12-4 combines with J gene TRBJ2-1, with D hard to call. The V end lost 4 bases, the J end lost 9 bases, and 7 bases lay between the germline ends. The CDR3 consists of 11 residues. CDR3 DNA: TGTGCCAGCAGTTCCCTCTCTGAGCAGTTCTTC. Translation gives CASSSLSEQFF.

In this sample, this clonotype turned up a few times. The rearrangement uses TRBV11-2 and TRBJ2-3; possible D gene TRBD2, 5 bases. Germline loops: CDR1 SGHAT, CDR2 FQNNGV. With 5 bases removed from V and 0 bases from J, the gap between germline ends came to 12 bases. This CDR3 region has 15 residues. The CDR3 sequence is CASSPGRASTDTQYF. DNA for the CDR3: TGTGCCAGCAGCCCTGGGCGGGCTAGCACAGATACGCAGTATTTT.

This chain uses TRBV7-9 with TRBJ2-5, with TRBD1 matching over 10 bases. The CDR3 contains 14 residues. The junction had 6 bases not matched to a gene; V was cut back by 7 bases and J by 4 bases. Germline-derived CDR1 and CDR2 are SEHNR and FQNEAQ (reference sequence). The CDR3 DNA reads TGTGCCAGCAAGCGACAGGGGGCAGGAGAGACCCAGTACTTC. Translation gives CASKRQGAGETQYF.

The chain combines TRBV4-2 with TRBJ2-4; 9 bases map to TRBD1. Unmatched junction bases numbered 11, after V lost 4 bases and J lost 7 bases. The CDR3 covers 16 residues. Looked up from germline, CDR1 is LGHNA and CDR2 is YNFKEQ. The CDR3 region is CASSRPTGQGFNIQYF. DNA for the CDR3: TGTGCCAGCAGCCGTCCGACGGGACAGGGTTTTAACATTCAGTACTTC.

This clonotype was recorded a few times. The chain links TRBV5-4 to TRBJ2-7, with a tentative D call TRBD1 (7 bases). Germline V gene data show CDR1 as SGHNT and CDR2 as YYREEE (reference sequence). This CDR3 spans 15 amino acids. V was shortened by 0 bases and J by 4 bases, with 14 bases between the two germline ends. DNA for the CDR3: TGTGCCAGCAGCTTGGATGGAGGGGGCGCATACGAGCAGTACTTC. Encoded protein: CASSLDGGGAYEQYF.

The chain combines TRBV5-1 with TRBJ2-1, with D perhaps matching TRBD2 (5 bases). The CDR3 sequence is 14 residues long. The V and J ends lost 0 bases and 6 bases respectively, with 10 bases between them. Germline V lookup: CDR1 SGHRS, CDR2 YFSETQ. The DNA of the CDR3 is TGCGCCAGCAGCTTGGGGACTCCGCGCAATGAGCAGTTCTTC. Its translation is CASSLGTPRNEQFF.

This clonotype occurred many times. The chain employs TRBV14 and TRBJ2-1; TRBD2 matches at 10 bases. Germline V gene data show CDR1 as SGHDN and CDR2 as FVKESK. This CDR3 comprises 19 residues. The V segment lost 1 base and the J segment 0 bases; nucleotides outside the gene matches: 9. The CDR3 spells CASSQVLAGSWASYNEQFF. Here the CDR3 DNA reads TGTGCCAGCAGCCAAGTACTAGCGGGGTCGTGGGCCTCCTACAATGAGCAGTTCTTC.

Only a few counts were recorded for this clonotype. The CDR3 nucleotides are TGCAGCGTTTCTATAGCGGTACAAGAGACCCAGTACTTC. Protein product: CSVSIAVQETQYF. The chain links TRBV29-1 to TRBJ2-5; D possibly corresponds to TRBD2 (6 bases). Germline V gene data show CDR1 as SQVTM and CDR2 as ANQGSEA. This CDR3 is 13 amino acids long. V lost 5 bases to trimming and J lost 2 bases, with 12 bases between them.

The rearrangement links TRBV10-3 to TRBJ2-1, with unresolved D. The V end was cut by 3 bases, the J end by 7 bases, with 13 bases between. Germline V gene lookup returns CDR1 ENHRY and CDR2 SYGVKD. The length of the CDR3 is 14 residues. The CDR3 reads CAISEGLSGNEQFF. CDR3 bases: TGTGCCATCAGTGAAGGGCTTAGTGGTAATGAGCAGTTCTTC.

The genes are TRBV3-1 and TRBJ2-7; a possible D gene is TRBD1 (5 bases). The CDR3 runs 14 residues. V lost 3 bases and J 6 bases, leaving 15 bases between the germline ends. Germline-derived CDR1 and CDR2 are LGHDT and YNNKEL (reference sequence). CDR3 amino acids: CASSQQVQGTEQYF. Written as DNA, the CDR3 is TGTGCCAGCAGCCAGCAAGTGCAGGGTACCGAGCAGTACTTC.

The chain couples TRBV21-1 to TRBJ2-3; TRBD2 was called by the table and not checked on the DNA. TRBV21-1 is marked as a pseudogene. The CDR3 loop spans 17 amino acids. CDR3 DNA sequence: TGTGCCAGCAGCAAAGATCGCGCCGGAGGGGGCACAGATACGCAGTATTTT. This sequence encodes CASSKDRAGGGTDTQYF.

The chain couples TRBV7-9 to TRBJ2-7; either TRBD1 or TRBD2 may supply D (6 bases each). CDR3 length: 16 residues. Germline-derived CDR1 and CDR2 are SEHNR and FQNEAQ (reference sequence). V was trimmed by 4 bases and J by 6 bases, leaving 22 bases between them. CDR3 sequence: CASSSRGAGPTAEQYF. The CDR3 DNA reads as TGTGCCAGCAGCTCTAGGGGGGCAGGGCCCACCGCCGAGCAGTACTTC.